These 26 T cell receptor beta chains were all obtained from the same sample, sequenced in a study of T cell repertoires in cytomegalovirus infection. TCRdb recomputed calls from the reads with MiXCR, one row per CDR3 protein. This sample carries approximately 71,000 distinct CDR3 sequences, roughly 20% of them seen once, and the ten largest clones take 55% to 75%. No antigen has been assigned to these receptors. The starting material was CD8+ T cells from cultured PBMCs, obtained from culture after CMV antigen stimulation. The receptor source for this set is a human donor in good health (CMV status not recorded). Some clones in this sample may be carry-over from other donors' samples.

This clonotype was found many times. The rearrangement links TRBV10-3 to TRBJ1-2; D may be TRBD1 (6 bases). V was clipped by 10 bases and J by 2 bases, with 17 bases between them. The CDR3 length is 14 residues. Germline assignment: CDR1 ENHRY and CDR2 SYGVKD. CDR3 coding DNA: TGTGCCACTTGGGACGGGGGGCACAACTATGGCTACACCTTC. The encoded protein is CATWDGGHNYGYTF.

The CDR3 region is CSARGYGGGGNEQFF. CDR3 nucleotide sequence: TGCAGTGCTAGAGGGTATGGGGGCGGTGGGAATGAGCAGTTCTTC. The chain combines TRBV20-1 with TRBJ2-1, with D perhaps TRBD1 (6 bases). From germline, CDR1 is DFQATT and CDR2 SNEGSKA (reference sequence). V lost 1 base and J 7 bases, leaving 17 bases between the germline ends. There are 15 residues in the CDR3.

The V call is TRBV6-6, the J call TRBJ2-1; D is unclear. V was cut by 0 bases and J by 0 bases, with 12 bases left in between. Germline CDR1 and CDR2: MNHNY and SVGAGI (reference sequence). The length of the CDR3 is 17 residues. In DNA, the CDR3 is TGTGCCAGCAGTTACTCGATAAGTACCTACTCCTACAATGAGCAGTTCTTC. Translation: CASSYSISTYSYNEQFF.

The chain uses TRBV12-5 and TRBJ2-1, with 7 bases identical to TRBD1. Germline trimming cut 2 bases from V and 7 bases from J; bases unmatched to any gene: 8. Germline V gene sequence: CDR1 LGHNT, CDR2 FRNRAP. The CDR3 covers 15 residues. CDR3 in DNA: TGTGCTAGTGGTTTGTCGGGACAGCGCGATAATGAGCAGTTCTTC. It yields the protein CASGLSGQRDNEQFF.

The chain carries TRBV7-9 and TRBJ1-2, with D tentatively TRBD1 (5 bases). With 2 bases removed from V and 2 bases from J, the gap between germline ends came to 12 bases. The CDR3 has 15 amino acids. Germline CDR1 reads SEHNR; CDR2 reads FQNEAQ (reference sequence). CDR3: CASSLSTGANYGYTF. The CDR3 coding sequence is TGTGCCAGCAGCTTATCGACCGGGGCCAACTATGGCTACACCTTC.

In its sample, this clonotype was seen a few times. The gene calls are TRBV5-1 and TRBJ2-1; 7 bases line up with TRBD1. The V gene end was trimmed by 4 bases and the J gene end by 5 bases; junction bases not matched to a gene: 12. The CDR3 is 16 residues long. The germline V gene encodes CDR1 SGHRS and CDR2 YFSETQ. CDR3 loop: CASSGATGPIHNEQFF. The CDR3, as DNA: TGCGCCAGCAGCGGAGCGACAGGGCCCATCCACAATGAGCAGTTCTTC.

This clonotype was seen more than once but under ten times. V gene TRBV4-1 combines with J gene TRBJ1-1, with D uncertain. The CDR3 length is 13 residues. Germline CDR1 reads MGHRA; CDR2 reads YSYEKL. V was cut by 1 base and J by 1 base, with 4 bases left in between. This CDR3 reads CASSQGGNTEAFF. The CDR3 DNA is TGCGCCAGCAGCCAAGGGGGGAACACTGAAGCTTTCTTT.

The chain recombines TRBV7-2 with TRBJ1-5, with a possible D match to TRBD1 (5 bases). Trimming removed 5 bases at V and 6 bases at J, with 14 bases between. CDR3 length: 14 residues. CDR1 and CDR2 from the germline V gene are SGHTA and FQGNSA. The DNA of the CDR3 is TGTGCCAGCAGCCGGCGAGGGGAGAGTCAGCCCCAGCATTTT. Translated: CASSRRGESQPQHF.

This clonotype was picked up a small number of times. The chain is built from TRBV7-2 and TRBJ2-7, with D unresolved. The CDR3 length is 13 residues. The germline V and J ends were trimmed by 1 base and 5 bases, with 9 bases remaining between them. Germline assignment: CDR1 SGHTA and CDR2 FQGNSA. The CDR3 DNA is TGTGCCAGCAGCTTAGGGTCTAAACACGAGCAGTACTTC. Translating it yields CASSLGSKHEQYF.

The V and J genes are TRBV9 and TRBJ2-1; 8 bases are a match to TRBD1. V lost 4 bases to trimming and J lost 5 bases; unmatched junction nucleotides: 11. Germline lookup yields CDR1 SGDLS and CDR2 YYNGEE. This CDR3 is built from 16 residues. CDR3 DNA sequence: TGTGCCAGCAGCTATAACCCAGGGGGCGCCAACAATGAGCAGTTCTTC. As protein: CASSYNPGGANNEQFF.

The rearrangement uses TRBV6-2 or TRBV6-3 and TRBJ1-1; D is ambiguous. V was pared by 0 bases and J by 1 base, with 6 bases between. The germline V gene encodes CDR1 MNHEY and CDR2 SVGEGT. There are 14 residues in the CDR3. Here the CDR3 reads CASSYSEENTEAFF. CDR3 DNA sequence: TGTGCCAGCAGTTACTCCGAGGAGAACACTGAAGCTTTCTTT.

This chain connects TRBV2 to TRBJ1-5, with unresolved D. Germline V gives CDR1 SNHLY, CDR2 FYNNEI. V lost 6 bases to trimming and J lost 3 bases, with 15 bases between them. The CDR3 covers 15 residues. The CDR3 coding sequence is TGTGCCAGCAGCCTAACGACGGAGTACAATCAGCCCCAGCATTTT. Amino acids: CASSLTTEYNQPQHF.

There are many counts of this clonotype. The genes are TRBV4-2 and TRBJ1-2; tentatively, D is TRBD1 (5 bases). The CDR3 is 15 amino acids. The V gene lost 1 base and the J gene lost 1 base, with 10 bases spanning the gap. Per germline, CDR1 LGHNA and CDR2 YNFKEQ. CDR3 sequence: CASSQAGGLNYGYTF. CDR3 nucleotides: TGTGCCAGCAGCCAAGCCGGGGGACTTAACTATGGCTACACCTTC.

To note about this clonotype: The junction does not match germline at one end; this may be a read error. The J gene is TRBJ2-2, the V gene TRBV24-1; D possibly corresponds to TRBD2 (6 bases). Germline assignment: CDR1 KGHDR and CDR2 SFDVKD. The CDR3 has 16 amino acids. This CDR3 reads CATSDLPRGGTGELFF. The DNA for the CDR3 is TGTGCCACCAGTGACCTACCTAGGGGAGGTACCGGGGAACTGTTTTTT.

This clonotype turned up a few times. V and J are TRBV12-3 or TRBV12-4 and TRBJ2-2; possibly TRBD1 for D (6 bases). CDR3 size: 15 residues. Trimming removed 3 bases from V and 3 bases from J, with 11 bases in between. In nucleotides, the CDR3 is TGTGCCAGCAGTTTTGGGGGCCAGGACACCGGGGAGCTGTTTTTT. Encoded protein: CASSFGGQDTGELFF.

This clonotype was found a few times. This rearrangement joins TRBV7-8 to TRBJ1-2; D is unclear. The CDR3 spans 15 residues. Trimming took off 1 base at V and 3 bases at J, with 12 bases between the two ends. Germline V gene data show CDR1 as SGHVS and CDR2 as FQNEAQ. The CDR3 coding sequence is TGTGCCAGCAGCTTAGTGGCTGGGAAGGACTATGGCTACACCTTC. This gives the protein CASSLVAGKDYGYTF.

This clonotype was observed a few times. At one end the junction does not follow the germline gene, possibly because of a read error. For the CDR3, the DNA is TGTGCTAGCAGCTCCGGCCCCAGCACAGATACGCAGTATTTT. It is translated as CASSSGPSTDTQYF. This chain links TRBV7-7 with TRBJ2-3, with no clear D. CDR1 SSHAT and CDR2 FNYEAQ come from the germline V gene (reference sequence). CDR3 length: 14 amino acids.

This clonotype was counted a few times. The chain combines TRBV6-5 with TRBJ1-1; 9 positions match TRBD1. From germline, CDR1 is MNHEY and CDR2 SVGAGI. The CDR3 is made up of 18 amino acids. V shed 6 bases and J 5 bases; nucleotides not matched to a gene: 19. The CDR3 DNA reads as TGTGCCAGCAGCCCACACAACGTCTTAACAGGGGGCTGGACTGAAGCTTTCTTT. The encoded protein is CASSPHNVLTGGWTEAFF.

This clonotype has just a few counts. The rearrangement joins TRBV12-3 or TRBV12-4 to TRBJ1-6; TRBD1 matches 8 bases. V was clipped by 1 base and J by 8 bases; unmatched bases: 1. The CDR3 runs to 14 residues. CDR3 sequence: CASSLGQGYSPLHF. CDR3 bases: TGTGCCAGCAGTTTAGGACAGGGGTATTCACCCCTCCACTTT.

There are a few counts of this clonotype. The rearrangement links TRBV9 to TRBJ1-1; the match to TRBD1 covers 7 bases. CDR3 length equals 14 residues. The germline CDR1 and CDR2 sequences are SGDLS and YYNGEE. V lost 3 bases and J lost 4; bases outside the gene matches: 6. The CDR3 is CASSGGYRGTEAFF. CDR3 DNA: TGTGCCAGCAGCGGGGGATACAGGGGCACTGAAGCTTTCTTT.

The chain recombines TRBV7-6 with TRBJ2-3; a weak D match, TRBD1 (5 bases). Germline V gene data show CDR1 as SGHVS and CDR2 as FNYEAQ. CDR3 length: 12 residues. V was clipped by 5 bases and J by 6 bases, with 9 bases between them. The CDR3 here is CASSPYRDTQYF. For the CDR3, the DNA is TGTGCCAGCAGCCCTTACAGGGATACGCAGTATTTT.

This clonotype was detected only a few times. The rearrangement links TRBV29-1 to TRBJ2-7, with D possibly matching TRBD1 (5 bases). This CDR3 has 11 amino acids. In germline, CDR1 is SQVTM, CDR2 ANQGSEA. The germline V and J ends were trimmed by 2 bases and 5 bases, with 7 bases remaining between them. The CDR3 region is CSVEQGNEQYF. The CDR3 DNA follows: TGCAGCGTTGAACAGGGAAACGAGCAGTACTTC.

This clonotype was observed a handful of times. The CDR3 nucleotides are TGTGCCAGCAGTTTCACGAGCGCAGATACGCAGTATTTT. Protein product: CASSFTSADTQYF. This chain links TRBV12-3 or TRBV12-4 with TRBJ2-3, with D hard to call. The V end lost 3 bases, the J end lost 4 bases, and 8 bases lay between the germline ends. This CDR3 region has 13 residues.

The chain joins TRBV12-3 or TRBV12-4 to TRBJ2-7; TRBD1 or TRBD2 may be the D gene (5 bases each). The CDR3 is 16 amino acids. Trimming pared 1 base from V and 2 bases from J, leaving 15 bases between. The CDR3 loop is CASSLGPPGPPYEQYF. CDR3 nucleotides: TGTGCCAGCAGTTTAGGGCCCCCGGGACCGCCCTACGAGCAGTACTTC.

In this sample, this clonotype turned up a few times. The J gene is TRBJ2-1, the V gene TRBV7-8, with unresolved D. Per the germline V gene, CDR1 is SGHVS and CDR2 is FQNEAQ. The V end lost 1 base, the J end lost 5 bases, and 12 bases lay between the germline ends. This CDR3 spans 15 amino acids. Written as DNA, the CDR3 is TGTGCCAGCAGCTTAGTCCCTAACCTCCACAATGAGCAGTTCTTC. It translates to CASSLVPNLHNEQFF.

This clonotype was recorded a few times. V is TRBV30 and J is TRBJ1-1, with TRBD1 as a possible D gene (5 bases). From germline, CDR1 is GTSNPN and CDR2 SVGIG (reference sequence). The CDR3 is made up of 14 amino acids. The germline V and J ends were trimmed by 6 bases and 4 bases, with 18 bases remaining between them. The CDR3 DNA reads TGTGCCTGCGTGGGACGCCCCGCGGGCACTGAAGCTTTCTTT. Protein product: CACVGRPAGTEAFF.